This TCR beta chain was retrieved from a study of response to subunit inactivated influenza vaccine. Trimming removed 4 bases from V and 1 base from J, with 13 bases in between. The germline gives CDR1 DFQATT, CDR2 SNEGSKA (reference sequence). The CDR3 is 14 residues long. TCRdb fed the RT-PCR reads into MiXCR, producing one record per CDR3 protein. The sample records about 170,000 distinct CDR3 sequences, about 12% being singletons. These data were also filed under a second study, of T cells expressing NK-cell markers. That study reports: Generation of TCR beta cDNA was performed by 5'RACE template switching incorporating UMIs.

This chain links TRBV20-1 with TRBJ1-1; D gene ambiguous. The TCR comes from a man aged 50 to 59 who received an inactivated influenza vaccine. This specimen consisted of CD8+ T cells sorted from PBMCs, obtained 12 days after vaccination. CDR3 DNA sequence: TGCAGTGCTATTTCGATAGAAGCGAACACTGAAGCTTTCTTT. It encodes CSAISIEANTEAFF.